The rows below give T cell receptor beta chains drawn from one sample of a study of cytomegalovirus exposure and HLA in healthy donors. TCRdb's copy holds only in-frame clones and misses some; the assay was immunoSEQ multiplex PCR. The repertoire holds approximately 140,000 clones, with more than 60% as singletons. Sequenced material: PBMCs. The receptors originated from a woman aged 40-49 years in good health and CMV-seronegative. CDR3s include the opening cysteine and the closing phenylalanine or tryptophan. The D gene is left open where the match is weak. Size values are once, few and many counts, or a class for expanded clones, and some rows have none.

D gene	clone size	V gene	J gene	CDR3 protein	CDR3 DNA
NA	NA	TRBV7-2	TRBJ2-2	CASGTYTGELFF	TGTGCCAGCGGGACTTACACCGGGGAGCTGTTTTTT
NA	few	TRBV4-2	TRBJ2-7	CASSQGLAYSYEQYF	TGTGCCAGCAGCCAGGGACTTGCCTACTCCTACGAGCAGTACTTC
TRBD1	NA	TRBV6-5	TRBJ1-2	CASSYHQQGEYGYTF	TGTGCCAGCAGTTACCACCAACAGGGGGAATATGGCTACACCTTC
NA	once	TRBV7-9	TRBJ2-2	CSSSPHTGFGELFF	TGTAGCAGCAGCCCGCATACAGGGTTCGGGGAGCTGTTTTTT
NA	NA	TRBV7-2	TRBJ2-1	CASSLGRSYNEQFF	TGTGCCAGCAGCTTAGGGCGGTCCTACAATGAGCAGTTCTTC
NA	few	TRBV27	TRBJ1-4	CASSPGQNNEKLFF	TGTGCCAGCAGCCCTGGACAGAATAATGAAAAACTGTTTTTT
NA	NA	TRBV6-1	TRBJ1-6	CASSDDIFNSPLHF	TGTGCCAGCAGTGACGACATATTCAATTCACCCCTCCACTTT
NA	NA	TRBV5-4	TRBJ2-3	CASSTPSWTDTQYF	TGTGCCAGCAGCACCCCTAGCTGGACAGATACGCAGTATTTT
TRBD1	NA	TRBV19	TRBJ1-5	CASSADRGSLHAQHF	TGTGCCAGTAGCGCGGACAGGGGCTCCTTACATGCCCAGCATTTT
NA	NA	TRBV6-6	TRBJ1-3	CASSSPGNTIYF	TGTGCCAGCAGTTCCCCGGGAAACACCATATATTTT
TRBD1	NA	TRBV5-1	TRBJ1-4	CASSSDRGERKLFF	TGCGCCAGCAGCTCGGACAGGGGGGAGAGAAAACTGTTTTTT
NA	NA	TRBV10-2	TRBJ2-4	CASSDRRLAKNIQYF	TGCGCCAGCAGTGACCGTCGACTAGCCAAAAACATTCAGTACTTC
TRBD2	NA	TRBV11-2	TRBJ2-5	CASSLNGASGAETQYF	TGTGCCAGCAGCCTTAACGGGGCTAGCGGGGCCGAGACCCAGTACTTC
TRBD2	NA	TRBV5-8	TRBJ2-7	CASSFLAGGLNEQYF	TGTGCCAGCAGCTTCTTGGCGGGGGGTTTGAACGAGCAGTACTTC
TRBD1	NA	TRBV27	TRBJ1-2	CASSGRQGSDGYTF	TGTGCCAGCAGTGGACGACAGGGTTCGGATGGCTACACCTTC
NA	NA	TRBV6-1	TRBJ2-5	CASSDNSQETQYF	TGTGCCAGCAGTGACAACAGCCAAGAGACCCAGTACTTC
NA	NA	TRBV5-6	TRBJ1-5	CASSQPQGKGNQPQHF	TGTGCCAGCAGCCAACCTCAGGGGAAGGGCAATCAGCCCCAGCATTTT